Shown below are 5 T cell receptor beta chains from a single sample sequenced in a study of cytomegalovirus exposure and HLA in healthy donors. With 60 Vbeta and 13 Jbeta primers, the PCR was carried out. The assay was immunoSEQ multiplex PCR, and TCRdb's table has in-frame clones only and misses some. The data contain 110,000 or so clones, 65% to 75% of them singletons. The sequencing sample was made of PBMCs. Receptors were obtained from a woman in her thirties or forties in good health and CMV-seropositive.

The J gene is TRBJ1-3, the V gene TRBV5-6; D might be TRBD1 (6 bases). The V end was cut by 1 base, the J end by 5 bases, with 10 bases between. The CDR3 is 14 residues long. Germline values: CDR1 SGHDT, CDR2 YYEEEE. DNA of the CDR3: TGTGCCAGCAGCTTGTCAGGGACAAGAAACACCATATATTTT. This codes for CASSLSGTRNTIYF.

This chain links TRBV10-3 with TRBJ1-1; TRBD1 might be the D (6 bases). Trimming pared 10 bases from V and 0 bases from J, leaving 15 bases between. The germline CDR1 and CDR2 sequences are ENHRY and SYGVKD. The CDR3 loop spans 14 amino acids. CDR3 region: CATKDSPLNTEAFF. The CDR3 DNA sequence: TGTGCCACTAAGGACAGCCCTTTGAACACTGAAGCTTTCTTT.

This clone turned up a few times. The J gene is TRBJ2-1, the V gene TRBV4-1; no reliable D call. V lost 0 bases and J 10 bases, leaving 10 bases between the germline ends. The CDR3 totals 13 residues. Germline loops: CDR1 MGHRA, CDR2 YSYEKL. Here the CDR3 DNA reads TGCGCCAGCAGCCAAGAGGGCAGTGCAGAGCAGTTCTTC. Amino acid sequence: CASSQEGSAEQFF.

The chain is built from TRBV4-1 and TRBJ1-4; D call uncertain. Germline CDR1 reads MGHRA; CDR2 reads YSYEKL. Trimming cost V 1 base and J 8 bases, with 11 bases left between them. CDR3 length equals 14 residues. Here the CDR3 reads CASSQVIILEKLFF. For the CDR3, the DNA is TGCGCCAGCAGCCAAGTTATTATTTTGGAAAAACTGTTTTTT.

The chain uses TRBV5-1 and TRBJ2-1, with 11 nucleotides matching TRBD1. J lost 10 bases, V lost 4 bases, and 10 bases had no gene match. This CDR3 region has 15 residues. The germline V gene encodes CDR1 SGHRS and CDR2 YFSETQ. In DNA form, the CDR3 reads TGCGCCAGCAGCGCCGGGACAGGGGGTCCGGCCGAGCAGTTCTTC. It codes for CASSAGTGGPAEQFF.